This T cell receptor beta chain originates from a study of blood T cell repertoires in COVID-19. Study-level information: Spain, Italy and the United States supplied samples that represented acute and convalescent COVID-19. T cells, B-cell-depleted T cells, or PBMCs supplied cDNA or gDNA.

In the source study's methods: Nucleated cell number was recorded as an estimate derived from reference gene primer amplification. Using immunoSEQ multiplex PCR, the repertoire was profiled, and TCRdb retains in-frame clones only, with some absent. V and J calls and clone size are given by that table; D and trimming were obtained from the DNA. The repertoire consists of about 100,000 clones, with roughly 80% occurring once and the leading ten covering 20% to 25%. The CDR3 runs 15 residues. This chain uses TRBV21-1 with TRBJ1-2; the table's D gene call, TRBD1, was not cross checked with the DNA. TRBV21-1 is an annotated pseudogene. The specimen sequenced was peripheral blood. The receptor was derived from a man between 65 and 85 years old with active or convalescent COVID-19. CDR3 protein: CASSRRTVWGYGYTF. In DNA, the CDR3 is TGTGCCAGCAGCAGACGGACAGTTTGGGGGTATGGCTACACCTTC.